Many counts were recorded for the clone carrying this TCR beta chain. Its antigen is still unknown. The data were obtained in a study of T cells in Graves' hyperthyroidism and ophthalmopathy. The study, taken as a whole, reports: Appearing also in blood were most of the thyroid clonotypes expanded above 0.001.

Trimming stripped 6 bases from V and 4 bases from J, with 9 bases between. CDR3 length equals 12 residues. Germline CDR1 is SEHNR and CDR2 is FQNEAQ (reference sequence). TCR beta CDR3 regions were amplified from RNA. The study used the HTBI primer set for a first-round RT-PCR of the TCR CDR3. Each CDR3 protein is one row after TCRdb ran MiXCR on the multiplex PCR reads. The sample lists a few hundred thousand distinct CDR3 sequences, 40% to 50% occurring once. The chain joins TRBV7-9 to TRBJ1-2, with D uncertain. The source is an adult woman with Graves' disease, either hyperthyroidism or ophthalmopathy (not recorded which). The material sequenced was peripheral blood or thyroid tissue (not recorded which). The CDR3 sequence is CASSTGGYGYTF. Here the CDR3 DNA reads TGTGCCAGCAGTACGGGAGGCTATGGCTACACCTTC.